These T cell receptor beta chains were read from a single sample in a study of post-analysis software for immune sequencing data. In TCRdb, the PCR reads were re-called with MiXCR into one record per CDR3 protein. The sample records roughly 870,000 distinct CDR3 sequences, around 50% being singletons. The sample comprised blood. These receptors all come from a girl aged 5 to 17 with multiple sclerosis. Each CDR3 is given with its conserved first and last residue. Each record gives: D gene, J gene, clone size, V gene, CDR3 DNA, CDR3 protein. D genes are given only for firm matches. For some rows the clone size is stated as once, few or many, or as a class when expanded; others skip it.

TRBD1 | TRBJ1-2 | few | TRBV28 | TGTGCCAGCAGTTCACCAATGGGGGGGACAGACTATGGCTACACCTTC | CASSSPMGGTDYGYTF
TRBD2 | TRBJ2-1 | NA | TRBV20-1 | TGCAGTGCTAGTGGGCTAGCGGGGGGTAATGAGCAGTTCTTC | CSASGLAGGNEQFF
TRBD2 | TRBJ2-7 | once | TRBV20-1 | TGCAGTGCTACCGGTGGAGGCGGGGGGGCCTCCCCCTACAATGAGCAGTACTTC | CSATGGGGGASPYNEQYF
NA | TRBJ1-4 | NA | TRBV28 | TGTGCCAGCAGCCAATGGGCCCTCCGGCAGGGTAATGAAAAACTGTTTTTT | CASSQWALRQGNEKLFF
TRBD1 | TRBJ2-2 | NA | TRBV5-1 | TGCGCCAGCAGCGTAACCACAGGGGCGCAGAACACCGGGGAGCTGTTTTTT | CASSVTTGAQNTGELFF
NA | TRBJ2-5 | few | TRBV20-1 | TGCAGTGCTCCCACTTGGGACGTAGAAGAGACCCAGTACTTC | CSAPTWDVEETQYF
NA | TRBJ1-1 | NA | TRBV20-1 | TGCAGTGCTAAGGCGGGACACCCAAACACTGAAGCTTTCTTT | CSAKAGHPNTEAFF
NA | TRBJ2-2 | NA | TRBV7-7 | TGTGCCAGCAGCTTAGAGGACCACACCGGGGAGCTGTTTTTT | CASSLEDHTGELFF
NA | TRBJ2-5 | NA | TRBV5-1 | TGCGCCAGCAGCTTGGACAGGGAGCAGAGGGAGCAGTACTTC | CASSLDREQREQYF
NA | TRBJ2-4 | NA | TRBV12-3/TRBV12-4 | TGTGCCAGCAGTCACAGCATGCAGGGCATTCAGTACTTC | CASSHSMQGIQYF
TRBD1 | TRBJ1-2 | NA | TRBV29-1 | TGCAGCGTCGCACAGGGGGGTTCTGACTATGGCTACACCTTC | CSVAQGGSDYGYTF